This T cell receptor (beta chain) was sequenced for a study of T cell responses to AZD1222 COVID-19 vaccine. Study-wide findings and caveats: Repertoire sampling was restricted to post-peak T cell response timepoints. Elevations in Spike-specific TCR breadth and depth followed administration of two AZD1222 doses. Clonal diversity was possibly underestimated, and white British individuals and females predominated among donors. Among AZD1222 vaccinees, only 5 to 7 were seropositive at baseline.

This clone was counted once. What it binds is not known. Clones were read by immunoSEQ multiplex PCR, and TCRdb kept only the in-frame ones, dropping some. The repertoire holds about 120,000 clones, with around 90% as singletons. The specimen was peripheral blood, collected 28 days after the second dose of the MenACWY control vaccine. This clonotype was sampled from an adult who received the MenACWY meningococcal vaccine as a control.

This CDR3 is CASSFGSYSGANVLTF. DNA of the CDR3: TGTGCCAGCAGTTTCGGCAGTTACTCTGGGGCCAACGTCCTGACTTTC. The chain uses TRBV27 and TRBJ2-6; D not resolved. Trimming stripped 3 bases from V and 0 bases from J, with 9 bases between. The CDR3 is made up of 16 amino acids. The germline V gene has CDR1 MNHEY and CDR2 SMNVEV (reference sequence).